This TCR beta chain was recorded in a study of blood T cells in healthy people across ages. A J-beta primer mix and a sample-barcoded 5' primer were used in a second PCR of about 6 to 12 cycles. TCRdb called the 5' RACE reads again in MiXCR, with one record for every CDR3 protein. Among around 690,000 distinct CDR3 sequences, roughly 58% were seen once, and the ten largest hold 30% to 40%. The CDR3 covers 14 residues. Germline V gene sequence: CDR1 LGHNT, CDR2 FRNRAP. Trimming left V 6 bases short and J 2 bases short, with 11 bases between. Specimen: blood. The chain employs TRBV12-5 and TRBJ2-1; no definite D call. The receptor comes from a man in his sixties in good health. CDR3 residues: CASGNPVPYNEQFF. CDR3 in DNA: TGTGCTAGTGGAAACCCAGTGCCCTACAATGAGCAGTTCTTC.